This T cell receptor (beta chain) emerged from a study of CXCR3-negative and CXCR3-positive naive CD8 T cells. About the research overall: Each library held about 1.5 +/- 0.3 million TRB reads, some 130 million in total.

Germline V gives CDR1 SEHNR, CDR2 FQNEAQ (reference sequence). The CDR3 length is 16 residues. Researchers prepared the TRB cDNA libraries using 5' RACE with UMI labels. TCRdb processed the 5' RACE reads again and assigns one entry to each CDR3 protein, with no DNA. This listing includes fewer than 90,000 distinct CDR3 sequences. This chain connects TRBV7-9 to TRBJ2-1; the TCRdb call, TRBD2, lacks DNA for checking. This clonotype originated in a human donor in good health. Some clones in this sample may be carry-over from other donors' samples. The sample taken for sequencing was naive CXCR3- CD8+ T cells from blood. Subset denoted: CD45RO-CCR7+CD27+CD95- naive CD8+ T cells lacking CXCR3 (TNR3-). CDR3: CASSPLSGFGDNEQFF.